What follows describes a single TCR beta chain. Assay used: immunoSEQ multiplex PCR; TCRdb lists only in-frame clones, some missing. The sample lists 35,000 to 50,000 clones; 88% were seen once. These data come from a study of OX40 agonist ivuxolimab in advanced cancers. At the level of the study: Subjects had a mean age of about 65 years, with a range of about 23 to 79; approximately 83% were male.

Germline CDR1 is WSHSY and CDR2 is SAAADI. The trim removed 3 bases at V and 6 bases at J, leaving 1 base unmatched. The length of the CDR3 is 15 residues. This TCR came from an adult with an advanced solid tumor such as melanoma, head and neck, liver or kidney cancer. The sample was CD4+ or CD8+ T cells sorted from blood, taken in a trial of the OX40 agonist ivuxolimab. The genes are TRBV10-2 and TRBJ2-1; 14 positions agree with TRBD2. The chain's CDR3 is CASSEGLAGGNEQFF. The CDR3 DNA is TGCGCCAGCAGTGAAGGACTAGCGGGGGGCAATGAGCAGTTCTTC.